Listed below are T cell receptor beta chains from one sample, sequenced in a study of T cells in Graves' hyperthyroidism and ophthalmopathy. TCRdb reprocessed the multiplex PCR reads with MiXCR, giving one entry per CDR3 protein. The repertoire includes roughly 560,000 distinct CDR3 sequences, 14% to 15% of them detected once, and 4% to 5.5% sits in the top ten. Sequencing was carried out using blood. These TCRs come from a woman aged 35 to 49 with Graves' ophthalmopathy. The CDR3 runs from the conserved cysteine through the conserved F or W. The order of the fields is J gene, D gene, clone size, V gene, CDR3 protein, CDR3 DNA. The D gene is left open where the match is weak. The size field is filled for only some rows; it gives once, few, many or a size class.

J: TRBJ2-7
D: TRBD1
size: many
V: TRBV13
CDR3: CASSLGQGRVEQYF
DNA: TGTGCCAGCAGCCTGGGACAGGGGAGGGTCGAGCAGTACTTC

J: TRBJ1-1
D: .
size: many
V: TRBV6-1
CDR3: CASNRVGRGTEAFF
DNA: TGTGCCAGCAACAGAGTGGGTAGGGGGACTGAAGCTTTCTTT

J: TRBJ1-5
D: .
size: many
V: TRBV19
CDR3: CASSISWGSRNQPQHF
DNA: TGTGCCAGTAGTATAAGCTGGGGCAGCCGCAATCAGCCCCAGCATTTT

J: TRBJ2-7
D: .
size: many
V: TRBV19
CDR3: CASSIGHRYEQYF
DNA: TGTGCCAGTAGTATTGGACACCGCTACGAGCAGTACTTC

J: TRBJ2-7
D: TRBD1
size: many
V: TRBV5-5
CDR3: CASSLDGTVSYEQYF
DNA: TGTGCCAGCAGCTTGGACGGGACAGTCTCCTACGAGCAGTACTTC

J: TRBJ2-5
D: .
size: many
V: TRBV27
CDR3: CASSQGLGSREETQYF
DNA: TGTGCCAGCAGTCAAGGCCTTGGGTCGAGAGAAGAGACCCAGTACTTC

J: TRBJ1-2
D: .
size: many
V: TRBV28
CDR3: CASSLLLGAVGGYTF
DNA: TGTGCCAGCAGTTTATTACTGGGGGCAGTTGGTGGCTACACCTTC

J: TRBJ2-2
D: .
size: .
V: TRBV11-2
CDR3: CASSLTSDRNTGELFF
DNA: TGTGCCAGCAGCTTAACATCCGACAGAAACACCGGGGAGCTGTTTTTT

J: TRBJ2-5
D: TRBD2
size: .
V: TRBV7-2
CDR3: CASSLAGAGGVGQYF
DNA: TGTGCCAGCAGCTTAGCGGGGGCGGGAGGGGTCGGCCAGTACTTC

J: TRBJ2-7
D: .
size: .
V: TRBV2
CDR3: CASRGISGEQYF
DNA: TGTGCCAGCAGGGGGATCTCCGGCGAGCAGTACTTC

J: TRBJ1-2
D: TRBD1
size: many
V: TRBV12-3/TRBV12-4
CDR3: CASSPTGGAGEYGYTF
DNA: TGTGCCAGCAGTCCAACAGGGGGGGCAGGGGAGTATGGCTACACCTTC

J: TRBJ2-7
D: .
size: many
V: TRBV19
CDR3: CASSSTPRPYEQYF
DNA: TGTGCCAGTAGTAGTACGCCTAGACCCTACGAGCAGTACTTC

J: TRBJ2-5
D: TRBD1
size: many
V: TRBV20-1
CDR3: CSAGDVGQGKETQYF
DNA: TGCAGTGCTGGAGACGTGGGACAGGGGAAAGAGACCCAGTACTTC

J: TRBJ2-7
D: .
size: many
V: TRBV19
CDR3: CASSLRGYSYEQYF
DNA: TGTGCCAGTAGTCTCAGGGGTTACTCCTACGAGCAGTACTTC

J: TRBJ1-2
D: TRBD1
size: many
V: TRBV20-1
CDR3: CSARGAQGNGYTF
DNA: TGCAGTGCGAGGGGGGCACAGGGGAATGGCTACACCTTC

J: TRBJ2-7
D: .
size: few
V: TRBV9
CDR3: CASSVEPRGGGEQYF
DNA: TGTGCCAGCAGCGTAGAACCGCGGGGTGGTGGCGAGCAGTACTTC

J: TRBJ2-7
D: .
size: many
V: TRBV20-1
CDR3: CSASLNSYEQYF
DNA: TGCAGTGCTAGCCTGAATTCCTACGAGCAGTACTTC

J: TRBJ2-5
D: .
size: many
V: TRBV5-1
CDR3: CASSLGRGLETQYF
DNA: TGTGCCAGCAGTTTGGGGCGGGGCCTGGAGACCCAGTACTTC

J: TRBJ2-7
D: TRBD1
size: many
V: TRBV20-1
CDR3: CSALGGGYEQYF
DNA: TGCAGTGCCTTAGGGGGCGGGTACGAGCAGTACTTC

J: TRBJ2-5
D: .
size: .
V: TRBV10-3
CDR3: CAIGNVQGNQETQYF
DNA: TGTGCCATCGGGAACGTACAGGGAAATCAAGAGACCCAGTACTTC

J: TRBJ2-2
D: TRBD2
size: .
V: TRBV15
CDR3: CATSVAGLAGDTGELFF
DNA: TGTGCCACCAGCGTCGCGGGACTAGCGGGAGACACCGGGGAGCTGTTTTTT

J: TRBJ2-7
D: .
size: few
V: TRBV29-1
CDR3: CSVPGQLNSYEQYF
DNA: TGCAGCGTCCCTGGACAGTTAAACTCCTACGAGCAGTACTTC

J: TRBJ2-5
D: TRBD1
size: many
V: TRBV12-3/TRBV12-4
CDR3: CASSFGTGNRETQYF
DNA: TGTGCCAGCAGTTTCGGGACAGGGAATCGTGAGACCCAGTACTTC

J: TRBJ2-7
D: TRBD1
size: .
V: TRBV10-3
CDR3: CAISKAGTGGSYEQYF
DNA: TGTGCCATCAGTAAGGCCGGGACAGGGGGATCCTACGAGCAGTACTTC

J: TRBJ1-2
D: .
size: many
V: TRBV6-1
CDR3: CASRNSLGGNYGYTF
DNA: TGTGCCAGCAGGAATAGCCTAGGTGGTAACTATGGCTACACCTTC

J: TRBJ1-1
D: .
size: .
V: TRBV28
CDR3: CASRSQRMNTEAFF
DNA: TGTGCCAGCAGATCACAGAGAATGAACACTGAAGCTTTCTTT

J: TRBJ2-5
D: TRBD2
size: many
V: TRBV7-9
CDR3: CASSPTSGREQETQYF
DNA: TGTGCCAGCAGCCCAACTAGCGGGAGGGAGCAAGAGACCCAGTACTTC

J: TRBJ1-1
D: .
size: many
V: TRBV12-3/TRBV12-4
CDR3: CASSFQAGNTEAFF
DNA: TGTGCCAGCAGTTTTCAGGCAGGGAACACTGAAGCTTTCTTT

J: TRBJ2-2
D: TRBD2
size: many
V: TRBV19
CDR3: CASSPFAGGTGELFF
DNA: TGTGCCAGTAGTCCTTTCGCGGGAGGGACCGGGGAGCTGTTTTTT

J: TRBJ2-7
D: .
size: many
V: TRBV12-3/TRBV12-4
CDR3: CASSLIGVYDEQYF
DNA: TGTGCCAGCAGTTTAATCGGGGTTTATGACGAGCAGTACTTC

J: TRBJ1-5
D: .
size: .
V: TRBV5-1
CDR3: CASSREGYQPQHF
DNA: TGCGCCAGCAGCCGGGAGGGGTATCAGCCCCAGCATTTT

J: TRBJ1-1
D: TRBD1
size: many
V: TRBV19
CDR3: CASSEVPVDRATEAFF
DNA: TGTGCCAGTAGCGAAGTACCCGTGGACAGGGCCACTGAAGCTTTCTTT

J: TRBJ2-7
D: TRBD2
size: .
V: TRBV29-1
CDR3: CSVELAGGSYEQYF
DNA: TGCAGCGTTGAACTAGCGGGAGGTTCATACGAGCAGTACTTC

J: TRBJ2-2
D: TRBD2
size: .
V: TRBV11-2
CDR3: CASSPRLAGASNTGELFF
DNA: TGTGCCAGCAGCCCCCGATTAGCGGGAGCCTCGAACACCGGGGAGCTGTTTTTT

J: TRBJ1-1
D: TRBD1
size: few
V: TRBV20-1
CDR3: CSAIPGQGAFF
DNA: TGCAGTGCTATTCCGGGACAGGGTGCTTTCTTT

J: TRBJ2-7
D: .
size: many
V: TRBV2
CDR3: CASSEAGLLSYEQYF
DNA: TGTGCCAGCAGTGAAGCGGGCCTCCTCTCCTACGAGCAGTACTTC

J: TRBJ1-5
D: .
size: many
V: TRBV12-3/TRBV12-4
CDR3: CASSSSWQGHSNQPQHF
DNA: TGTGCCAGCAGCTCCTCGTGGCAGGGGCATAGCAATCAGCCCCAGCATTTT

J: TRBJ2-7
D: TRBD1
size: .
V: TRBV12-3/TRBV12-4
CDR3: CASSGRDSRYEQYF
DNA: TGTGCCAGCAGTGGAAGGGACAGTCGCTACGAGCAGTACTTC

J: TRBJ1-1
D: .
size: .
V: TRBV2
CDR3: CASSEAMDTEAFF
DNA: TGTGCCAGCAGTGAAGCTATGGACACTGAAGCTTTCTTT

J: TRBJ1-2
D: .
size: many
V: TRBV20-1
CDR3: CSARDVGDGYTF
DNA: TGCAGTGCTAGAGATGTGGGGGATGGCTACACCTTC

J: TRBJ1-6
D: TRBD1
size: .
V: TRBV6-1
CDR3: CASTVWGTGARSPLHF
DNA: TGTGCCAGCACCGTTTGGGGGACAGGGGCTCGATCACCCCTCCACTTT

J: TRBJ1-5
D: TRBD1
size: few
V: TRBV6-1
CDR3: CASSHTGGNQPQHF
DNA: TGTGCCAGCAGCCACACAGGGGGCAATCAGCCCCAGCATTTT

J: TRBJ1-1
D: TRBD1
size: many
V: TRBV30
CDR3: CAFDRDSEAFF
DNA: TGTGCCTTTGACCGGGACAGTGAAGCTTTCTTT

J: TRBJ2-5
D: .
size: .
V: TRBV20-1
CDR3: CSARGSGRKETQYF
DNA: TGCAGTGCTAGAGGATCGGGACGAAAAGAGACCCAGTACTTC

J: TRBJ2-2
D: .
size: many
V: TRBV28
CDR3: CASSPSNSAGELFF
DNA: TGTGCCAGCAGCCCCTCTAACAGTGCCGGGGAGCTGTTTTTT

J: TRBJ1-2
D: TRBD1
size: many
V: TRBV12-3/TRBV12-4
CDR3: CASSSRGQGASGYTF
DNA: TGTGCCAGCAGCTCTAGAGGGCAGGGGGCGAGTGGCTACACCTTC

J: TRBJ1-1
D: .
size: many
V: TRBV9
CDR3: CASAAGPNTEAFF
DNA: TGTGCCAGCGCGGCAGGGCCGAACACTGAAGCTTTCTTT

J: TRBJ2-7
D: TRBD1
size: .
V: TRBV6-5
CDR3: CASSYSGDRPYEQYF
DNA: TGTGCCAGCAGTTACTCGGGGGACAGGCCCTACGAGCAGTACTTC

J: TRBJ2-7
D: .
size: many
V: TRBV30
CDR3: CACHSPGPHYEQYF
DNA: TGTGCCTGCCATTCGCCGGGCCCCCATTACGAGCAGTACTTC